The 4 T cell receptor beta chains presented below share a single source sample, sequenced in a study of cytomegalovirus exposure and HLA in healthy donors. The PCR had 60 Vbeta and 13 Jbeta primers. Measured with immunoSEQ multiplex PCR; TCRdb has only the in-frame clones, and not every one. The sample carries some 120,000 clones, under 70% recorded once. Sequencing was carried out using PBMCs. All receptors derive from a man aged 30 to 45 in good health and CMV-seropositive.

The chain combines TRBV19 with TRBJ2-1; 8 nucleotides line up with TRBD2. Germline CDR1 LNHDA, CDR2 SQIVND (reference sequence). This CDR3 is 19 amino acids long. V gave up 5 bases and J gave up 2 bases; unmatched junction bases: 17. CDR3 region: CASSPPEGKRELAYNEQFF. The CDR3 DNA reads TGTGCCAGTAGTCCCCCGGAGGGCAAGCGGGAGTTGGCCTACAATGAGCAGTTCTTC.

This clone came up a few times. CDR3 protein: CASSLDRGTEAFF. DNA of the CDR3: TGTGCCAGCAGCCTTGACAGGGGGACTGAAGCTTTCTTT. The chain uses TRBV7-8 and TRBJ1-1; 9 bases are shared with TRBD1. From germline, CDR1 is SGHVS and CDR2 FQNEAQ. V trimming: 5 bases; J trimming: 5 bases; junction bases outside the gene matches: 3. The CDR3 contains 13 residues.

This rearrangement joins TRBV25-1 to TRBJ2-2, with D possibly TRBD1 on 5 matching bases. V was clipped by 5 bases and J by 1 base, with 8 bases between them. The CDR3 runs 14 residues. Germline CDR1 MGHDK, CDR2 SYGVNS. CDR3 bases: TGTGCCAGCAGTACAGGTTGGAACACCGGGGAGCTGTTTTTT. This translates into CASSTGWNTGELFF.

The chain couples TRBV5-8 to TRBJ2-7, with TRBD2 matching over 7 bases. V shed 2 bases and J 2 bases; nucleotides not matched to a gene: 4. There are 14 residues in the CDR3. CDR1 is SGHTS, CDR2 YDEGEE, per germline. The CDR3: CASSLREAPYEQYV. The DNA for the CDR3 is TGTGCCAGCAGCTTACGGGAGGCCCCCTACGAGCAGTACGTC.